Following are 10 T cell receptor beta chains from one sample sequenced in a study of OX40 agonist ivuxolimab in advanced cancers. Using immunoSEQ multiplex PCR, the repertoire was profiled, and TCRdb retains in-frame clones only, with some absent. The table has tens of thousands of clones, around four fifths seen once; the top ten hold 5.5% to 6%. The source was CD4+ or CD8+ T cells sorted from blood, collected in a trial of the OX40 agonist ivuxolimab. All receptors derive from an adult with an advanced solid tumor such as melanoma, head and neck, liver or kidney cancer.

V and J are TRBV7-2 and TRBJ2-7; 7 nucleotides agree with TRBD2. The germline V gene has CDR1 SGHTA and CDR2 FQGNSA. With 6 bases clipped from V and 4 bases from J, the junction kept 12 bases outside the gene matches. The CDR3 extends over 15 amino acids. CDR3 sequence reads: CASRIGTTQGYEQYF. CDR3 nucleotides: TGTGCCAGCAGAATTGGGACTACCCAAGGGTACGAGCAGTACTTC.

This chain connects TRBV7-9 to TRBJ1-2; D might be TRBD1 (5 bases). Per the germline V gene, CDR1 is SEHNR and CDR2 is FQNEAQ (reference sequence). Trimming stripped 1 base from V and 4 bases from J, with 19 bases between. The CDR3 contains 17 residues. The DNA of the CDR3 is TGTGCCAGCAGCTTAGGTGCCGTCGGGCAGGGCATCTATGGCTACACCTTC. Its translation: CASSLGAVGQGIYGYTF. Using reference TRBV7-9 and TRBJ1-2 for the parts outside the CDR3, the full variable domain is DTGVSQNPRHKITKRGQNVTFRCDPISEHNRLYWYRQTLGQGPEFLTYFQNEAQLEKSRLLSDRFSAERPKGSFSTLEIQRTEQGDSAMYLCASSLGAVGQGIYGYTFGSGTRLTVV.

The chain couples TRBV28 to TRBJ2-5; no firm D call. The CDR3 sequence is 14 residues long. Looked up from germline, CDR1 is MDHEN and CDR2 is SYDVKM. V lost 9 bases, J lost 1 base, and 15 bases lay in between. The CDR3 nucleotides are TGTGCCAGTAGGTCCCCCGCGGTCCAAGAGACCCAGTACTTC. Translating gives CASRSPAVQETQYF.

This clone has only a few counts. This chain links TRBV28 with TRBJ1-5; D remains unclear. The CDR3 contains 14 residues. V was shortened by 2 bases and J by 7 bases, with 12 bases between the two germline ends. Per the germline V gene, CDR1 is MDHEN and CDR2 is SYDVKM. The CDR3 is CASSLQFVRQPQHF. CDR3 bases: TGTGCCAGCAGTTTACAGTTCGTAAGGCAGCCCCAGCATTTT.

The CDR3 DNA reads TGCAGCGTTGAAGATATTCACTCCTACGAGCAGTACTTC. Translation: CSVEDIHSYEQYF. The J gene is TRBJ2-7, the V gene TRBV29-1; D is unresolved. This CDR3 has 13 residues. V was trimmed by 0 bases and J by 0 bases, leaving 6 bases between them. The germline V gene encodes CDR1 SQVTM and CDR2 ANQGSEA.

The rearrangement links TRBV28 to TRBJ2-7; the match to TRBD2 covers 7 bases. This CDR3 region has 18 residues. J was trimmed by 0 bases and V by 1 base; bases with no gene match: 12. Germline V lookup: CDR1 MDHEN, CDR2 SYDVKM. CDR3 nucleotide sequence: TGTGCCAGCAGTTTATTTGGGCGTGTGGGAGGGAGCTCCTACGAGCAGTACTTC. Its protein product is CASSLFGRVGGSSYEQYF.

This chain uses TRBV6-5 with TRBJ1-2; D unresolved. Trimming cost V 3 bases and J 4 bases, with 6 bases left between them. This CDR3 has 12 amino acids. Germline lookup yields CDR1 MNHEY and CDR2 SVGAGI. The CDR3 nucleotides read TGTGCCAGCAGTTATGCCGGCTATGGCTACACCTTC. As protein: CASSYAGYGYTF.

This clone was recorded a few times. The gene calls are TRBV11-3 and TRBJ1-1; D is possibly TRBD1 (6 bases). The V end was cut by 4 bases, the J end by 5 bases, with 17 bases between. This CDR3 is 15 amino acids long. Per the germline V gene, CDR1 is SGHNT and CDR2 is YENEEA. DNA for the CDR3: TGTGCCAGCAGCTCTGGATCAGGGGAGTGGACTGAAGCTTTCTTT. Its protein is CASSSGSGEWTEAFF.

This rearrangement joins TRBV11-3 to TRBJ2-5; D perhaps matches TRBD2 (6 bases). V was clipped by 5 bases and J by 2 bases, with 9 bases between them. Germline CDR1 and CDR2: SGHNT and YENEEA. CDR3 length: 13 amino acids. The CDR3 loop is CASSGDFQETQYF. The CDR3 DNA follows: TGTGCCAGCAGCGGGGACTTTCAAGAGACCCAGTACTTC.

This clone turned up a few times. The chain links TRBV4-3 to TRBJ2-7, with D possibly TRBD2 on 6 matching bases. Germline CDR1 LGHNA, CDR2 YSLEER. The CDR3 loop spans 16 amino acids. Trimming shortened V by 0 bases and J by 2 bases, and 14 bases separated the two germline ends. CDR3 DNA: TGCGCCAGCAGCCAAGACGCAGGAGGGACCCCCTACGAGCAGTACTTC. The encoded protein is CASSQDAGGTPYEQYF.